This TCR beta chain was sequenced in a study of blood T cell repertoires in COVID-19. Produced via immunoSEQ multiplex PCR; TCRdb's table is partial and in-frame only. This sample yields tens of thousands of clones, of which approximately 86% are seen a single time; roughly three fifths belongs to the top ten. In its sample, this clone was seen once. CDR1 is SEHNR, CDR2 FQNEAQ, per germline (reference sequence). The CDR3 is made up of 15 amino acids. Germline trimming cut 5 bases from V and 4 bases from J; bases unmatched to any gene: 8. The TCR was taken from a man between 65 and 85 years old with acute or convalescent COVID-19. Material: peripheral blood. This chain uses TRBV7-9 with TRBJ2-1; 7 bases map to TRBD1. The CDR3 region is CASSLGQDDYNEQFF. DNA for the CDR3: TGTGCCAGCAGCCTCGGACAGGACGATTACAATGAGCAGTTCTTC.